The 18 T cell receptor beta chains reported below all come from one sample, sequenced in a study of siplizumab effects on memory and regulatory T cells. Data came from immunoSEQ multiplex PCR; TCRdb stores just in-frame clones and leaves some out. The sample records 70,000 to 90,000 clones, around 90% being singletons. Sequencing was performed on CD4+ T cells sorted from blood. The receptors here all came from a human donor in good health.

The rearrangement links TRBV7-9 to TRBJ2-2; 7 bases map to TRBD1. Unmatched junction bases numbered 4, after V lost 3 bases and J lost 0 bases. Looked up from germline, CDR1 is SEHNR and CDR2 is FQNEAQ (reference sequence). This CDR3 comprises 16 residues. Written as DNA, the CDR3 is TGTGCCAGCAGCTTCCGGACAGGCCCGAACACCGGGGAGCTGTTTTTT. It is translated as CASSFRTGPNTGELFF. The full variable domain, completed using reference TRBV7-9 and TRBJ2-2, is DTGVSQNPRHKITKRGQNVTFRCDPISEHNRLYWYRQTLGQGPEFLTYFQNEAQLEKSRLLSDRFSAERPKGSFSTLEIQRTEQGDSAMYLCASSFRTGPNTGELFFGEGSRLTVL.

The J gene is TRBJ1-1, the V gene TRBV20-1; D call uncertain. This CDR3 has 11 amino acids. V lost 6 bases and J lost 10, with 15 bases in between. CDR1 and CDR2 (germline): DFQATT, SNEGSKA (reference sequence). The CDR3 bases are TGCAGTGCCCCCCACATGGTTCTAGCTTTCTTT. It yields the protein CSAPHMVLAFF.

On this clone itself: Other DNA sequences from this sample encode an identical CDR3 as well. The chain has TRBV5-1 and TRBJ2-5, with D tentatively TRBD2 (7 bases). In germline, CDR1 is SGHRS, CDR2 YFSETQ. The CDR3 extends over 14 amino acids. V was trimmed by 0 bases and J by 5 bases, leaving 11 bases between them. CDR3 coding DNA: TGCGCCAGCAGCTTGGGCAGGGGAGGGGAGACCCAGTACTTC. Its translation: CASSLGRGGETQYF.

The chain employs TRBV5-5 and TRBJ2-7, with D unclear. CDR3 length equals 17 residues. The V end was cut by 4 bases, the J end by 3 bases, with 23 bases between. Per germline, CDR1 SGHKS and CDR2 YYEKEE (reference sequence). The CDR3 sequence: CASSRWEQLGVGYEQYF. The CDR3 DNA is TGTGCCAGCAGCCGCTGGGAACAGTTAGGCGTTGGCTACGAGCAGTACTTC.

The V call is TRBV9, the J call TRBJ2-1, with 8 nucleotides matching TRBD2. Looked up from germline, CDR1 is SGDLS and CDR2 is YYNGEE. J lost 0 bases, V lost 0 bases, and 5 bases had no gene match. The CDR3 sequence is 17 residues long. CDR3 loop: CASSVDAGGPSYNEQFF. In DNA form, the CDR3 reads TGTGCCAGCAGCGTAGACGCGGGAGGCCCCTCCTACAATGAGCAGTTCTTC.

About this clone: A read error may produce the germline difference seen at one junction end. This chain links TRBV2 with TRBJ2-3, with TRBD2 matching 7 bases. CDR1 is SNHLY and CDR2 is FYNNEI in the germline V gene. The CDR3 has 13 amino acids. CDR3 protein: CASSEEGGTPAVF. The CDR3 DNA is TGTGCCAGCAGTGAAGAGGGAGGGACCCCGGCGGTTTTT.

This clone came up once. This chain uses TRBV27 with TRBJ2-6, with TRBD1 matching over 7 bases. The CDR3 loop spans 16 amino acids. CDR1 is MNHEY and CDR2 is SMNVEV in the germline V gene (reference sequence). Trimming took 5 bases from V and 2 from J; bases not matched to a gene: 6. The CDR3 reads CASSENRGTGANVLTF. The CDR3 DNA reads as TGTGCCAGCAGTGAGAACAGGGGAACTGGGGCCAACGTCCTGACTTTC.

The chain combines TRBV5-1 with TRBJ2-7, with D possibly matching TRBD2 (5 bases). CDR1 and CDR2 from the germline V gene are SGHRS and YFSETQ. V lost 0 bases to trimming and J lost 3 bases, with 13 bases between them. The CDR3 extends over 15 amino acids. Written as DNA, the CDR3 is TGCGCCAGCAGCTTGGAGCTAGCTTCCCACTACGAGCAGTACTTC. Encoded protein: CASSLELASHYEQYF.

This rearrangement joins TRBV7-9 to TRBJ2-5; 7 bases are shared with TRBD1. Germline V CDR1 and CDR2: SEHNR, FQNEAQ (reference sequence). The CDR3 runs to 16 residues. Unmatched junction bases numbered 7, after V lost 3 bases and J lost 0 bases. The CDR3 here is CASSLGSGGDQETQYF. The CDR3 bases are TGTGCCAGCAGCTTGGGTTCAGGGGGTGACCAAGAGACCCAGTACTTC.

This chain joins TRBV6-5 and TRBJ2-1, with D unclear. The germline V gene encodes CDR1 MNHEY and CDR2 SVGAGI. This CDR3 contains 15 residues. Trimming removed 6 bases from V and 0 bases from J, with 12 bases in between. The CDR3 spells CASSSPGRSYNEQFF. The CDR3 DNA sequence: TGTGCCAGCAGCTCTCCCGGGCGCTCCTACAATGAGCAGTTCTTC.

This clone has only one observation. The V and J genes are TRBV5-1 and TRBJ1-2; D might be TRBD1 (5 bases). This CDR3 comprises 14 residues. Trimming left V 2 bases short and J 5 bases short, with 13 bases between. Germline V lookup: CDR1 SGHRS, CDR2 YFSETQ. The CDR3 region is CASSLIPRAYGYTF. The CDR3 DNA follows: TGCGCCAGCAGCTTAATTCCCAGGGCTTATGGCTACACCTTC.

The V and J genes are TRBV5-1 and TRBJ2-7; no reliable D call. Germline assignment: CDR1 SGHRS and CDR2 YFSETQ. The V end lost 0 bases, the J end lost 3 bases, and 13 bases lay between the germline ends. This CDR3 spans 15 amino acids. The CDR3 DNA reads TGCGCCAGCAGCTTGGGCGCGACGCCCAGCTACGAGCAGTACTTC. Amino acids: CASSLGATPSYEQYF.

This rearrangement joins TRBV5-1 to TRBJ1-4; 7 nucleotides line up with TRBD1. Germline V lookup: CDR1 SGHRS, CDR2 YFSETQ. V dropped 4 bases and J dropped 4; count of bases not matched to a gene: 4. The CDR3 length is 14 residues. The CDR3 region has the DNA TGCGCCAGCAGCACCGGGACAGTTAATGAAAAACTGTTTTTT. Its protein product is CASSTGTVNEKLFF.

This clone was recorded only once. The rearrangement links TRBV6-5 to TRBJ1-6, with D perhaps TRBD1 (6 bases). The CDR3 has 16 residues. Germline CDR1 MNHEY, CDR2 SVGAGI. V lost 2 bases and J 0 bases, leaving 8 bases between the germline ends. CDR3 nucleotide sequence: TGTGCCAGCAGTTACCTGGACAGCTCCTATAATTCACCCCTCCACTTT. Its protein product is CASSYLDSSYNSPLHF.

V and J are TRBV7-6 and TRBJ2-7, with 10 bases fitting TRBD2. This CDR3 is built from 15 residues. Trimming at V came to 4 bases and at J to 2 bases, leaving 5 bases not matched to a gene. Germline V gives CDR1 SGHVS, CDR2 FNYEAQ. CDR3 coding DNA: TGTGCCAGCAGCTACGGGACTAGCGAGACCTACGAGCAGTACTTC. This translates into CASSYGTSETYEQYF.

This sequence joins TRBV30 and TRBJ2-7; TRBD1 agrees at 12 bases. CDR1 and CDR2 from the germline V gene are GTSNPN and SVGIG (reference sequence). After removal of 7 bases from V and 4 bases from J, the junction contained 2 bases not matched to a gene. The CDR3 loop spans 12 amino acids. The CDR3 DNA sequence: TGTGCCTCGGGACAGGGGGCATACGAGCAGTACTTC. As protein: CASGQGAYEQYF.

V usage is TRBV7-9 and J usage is TRBJ2-3; 7 bases agree with TRBD2. CDR3 size: 14 residues. The V segment lost 6 bases and the J segment 1 base; nucleotides outside the gene matches: 4. CDR1 is SEHNR, CDR2 FQNEAQ, per germline (reference sequence). The chain's CDR3 is CASSGTIRTDTQYF. DNA for the CDR3: TGTGCCAGCAGTGGGACTATCCGCACAGATACGCAGTATTTT.

V is TRBV6-5 and J is TRBJ2-5; 10 bases are shared with TRBD2. This CDR3 is built from 15 residues. The J segment lost 2 bases and the V segment lost 2 bases, leaving 2 bases of the junction unmatched. From germline, CDR1 is MNHEY and CDR2 SVGAGI. This chain's CDR3 is CASSYTGLAQETQYF. The CDR3 DNA is TGTGCCAGCAGTTACACGGGACTAGCGCAAGAGACCCAGTACTTC.